This T cell receptor beta chain originates from a study of cytomegalovirus exposure and HLA in healthy donors. Turning to the study itself: According to later analysis, the same platform produced the 130 or so validation and 666 first-cohort repertoires. Points from the study as a whole: The study put some 150 TCR beta chains on its list as cytomegalovirus-associated.

Turning to this clone: Its antigen is unidentified.

The CDR3 consists of 13 residues. In germline, CDR1 is MNHNS, CDR2 SASEGT. V was cut by 8 bases and J by 7 bases, with 12 bases left in between. Profiled with immunoSEQ multiplex PCR; TCRdb holds only in-frame clones, not every one. The repertoire holds about 360,000 clones, with around 86% as singletons. The genes are TRBV6-1 and TRBJ1-6; D is possibly TRBD1 (5 bases). Material: PBMCs. The sequence was obtained from a woman under 30 in good health and CMV-seronegative. DNA for the CDR3: TGTGCCAGCGAACTCGGGGGGAATTCACCCCTCCACTTT. Amino acid sequence: CASELGGNSPLHF.